These 4 T cell receptor beta chains share one sample of origin, sequenced in a study of blood T cell repertoires in COVID-19 (dated by TCRdb to 2019 to 2021). Libraries were made using the immunoSEQ multiplex PCR assay. Imported from immuneACCESS, the table was reduced by TCRdb to in-frame sequences with V and J called. These copies leave out some clones; in studies compared against another copy, an unresolved V gene accounts for under half, and the cause of the remainder is not known. This sample has about 67,000 clones in its table, and approximately 87% of those were observed once. The biggest ten clones account for roughly 1.2% of the sample. Source material: peripheral blood. These receptors were collected from an older woman with acute or convalescent COVID-19.

This sequence joins TRBV4-3 and TRBJ2-5, with TRBD1 as a possible D gene (5 bases). There are 15 residues in the CDR3. V gave up 2 bases and J gave up 4 bases, with 14 bases separating them. CDR1 is LGHNA, CDR2 YSLEER, per germline. The CDR3, as DNA: TGCGCCAGCAGCCAAAGTCAGGGTTTAGCAGAGACCCAGTACTTC. This gives the protein CASSQSQGLAETQYF.

The chain recombines TRBV27 with TRBJ2-3; 7 bases align to TRBD1. CDR1 is MNHEY and CDR2 is SMNVEV in the germline V gene (reference sequence). The V and J ends lost 4 bases and 8 bases, in that order; junction bases with no gene match: 12. The CDR3 totals 15 residues. CDR3 in amino acids: CASSSGTVAGSTQYF. As DNA, the CDR3 is TGTGCCAGCAGTTCTGGGACAGTAGCCGGCAGTACGCAGTATTTT.

V and J are TRBV9 and TRBJ1-2, with TRBD1 matching 7 bases. Losses at the gene ends were 0 bases for V and 8 bases for J; bases not matched to a gene: 10. The CDR3 covers 15 residues. In germline, CDR1 is SGDLS, CDR2 YYNGEE. CDR3: CASSVGKTGFGGYTF. Written as DNA, the CDR3 is TGTGCCAGCAGCGTAGGAAAGACAGGGTTTGGAGGCTACACCTTC.

CDR3 residues: CASSPLGVSGRRSGTDTQYF. In nucleotides, the CDR3 is TGTGCCAGCAGCCCCCTGGGGGTTAGCGGGAGGAGGAGCGGGACAGATACGCAGTATTTT. The chain carries TRBV6-2 or TRBV6-3 and TRBJ2-3; 10 nucleotides align to TRBD2. Germline lookup yields CDR1 MNHEY and CDR2 SVGEGT. The CDR3 runs to 20 residues. V shed 6 bases, J shed 3 bases, and the junction held 21 bases outside the gene matches.